This T cell receptor beta chain was sequenced in a study of cytomegalovirus exposure and HLA in healthy donors (dated by TCRdb to 2017 to 2019). General notes on the study: According to a later analysis, the 120 or so validation repertoires were produced on the same platform as the approximately 690 repertoires of the first cohort. The study was designed to test whether signatures of past pathogen exposure could be identified by cataloging public T cell receptors. To predict cytomegalovirus infection status, the study brought together high-throughput TCR immunosequencing, statistical association of individual TCRs with disease status, and machine learning. A separate validation cohort of roughly 130 different subjects was used in addition to the approximately 640-subject first cohort. The paper's findings and limits, for the study overall: A later analysis found that TCRs clustered in the first cohort also tended to co-occur in the 120 validation repertoires, with 94% of cluster scores above 0. A total of fewer than 200 TCR beta chains were listed by the study as associated with cytomegalovirus. Across donors, most TCR sequences were observed very rarely, whereas some public TCRs were present in many individuals. In both the original and validation cohorts, the classifier was reported to diagnose cytomegalovirus status with high specificity and sensitivity. The validation cohort had no HLA typing available for a later analysis, so co-occurrence within that cohort was assessed over all 120 or so repertoires. Three of the identified cytomegalovirus-associated TCR beta chains were confirmed in vitro to be specific for cytomegalovirus antigens. The authors suggested that the approach could potentially be extended to other disease states and immunological phenotypes.

The donors belonged to the validation cohort of 90 to 150 subjects, which was separate from the 666-subject first cohort. Libraries were constructed by the immunoSEQ multiplex PCR assay. Per the source publication's procedure: A statistical classification framework was developed to diagnose cytomegalovirus status using the catalog of TCR beta chain sequences. TCRdb limited this immuneACCESS table to in-frame rearrangements with V and J called. A share of clones is missing; checked studies link under half to unresolved V genes, and the rest is unexplained. D and trimming were read from the DNA, whereas the V and J calls and clone size are those reported in that table. The sample includes approximately 220,000 clones, with around nine tenths observed a single time. The ten largest clones add up to more than 1% of the sample. On this clone: The antigen this receptor binds is unknown. No clone much larger than this one lies a single base away; base qualities are absent.

Sequences GTSNPN (CDR1) and SVGIG (CDR2) are obtained from the germline V gene (reference sequence). From cysteine to phenylalanine, the CDR3 is 16 amino acids long. Only the CDR3 DNA is retained, 48 bases long and in frame from the first base. Cut back by 0 bases and 8 bases, the V and J ends lie 22 bases apart. Sequencing was carried out using PBMCs. The rearrangement combines TRBV30 with TRBJ1-2, with TRBD1 as a weak D call on 6 bases. The receptor was isolated from a woman aged 18-29 years in good health and CMV-seronegative. In nucleotide form, the sequence is TGTGCCTGGAGTGTACTGCGGCGCAGGGGAATTGGAGGCTACACCTTC. Its translation reads: CAWSVLRRRGIGGYTF.